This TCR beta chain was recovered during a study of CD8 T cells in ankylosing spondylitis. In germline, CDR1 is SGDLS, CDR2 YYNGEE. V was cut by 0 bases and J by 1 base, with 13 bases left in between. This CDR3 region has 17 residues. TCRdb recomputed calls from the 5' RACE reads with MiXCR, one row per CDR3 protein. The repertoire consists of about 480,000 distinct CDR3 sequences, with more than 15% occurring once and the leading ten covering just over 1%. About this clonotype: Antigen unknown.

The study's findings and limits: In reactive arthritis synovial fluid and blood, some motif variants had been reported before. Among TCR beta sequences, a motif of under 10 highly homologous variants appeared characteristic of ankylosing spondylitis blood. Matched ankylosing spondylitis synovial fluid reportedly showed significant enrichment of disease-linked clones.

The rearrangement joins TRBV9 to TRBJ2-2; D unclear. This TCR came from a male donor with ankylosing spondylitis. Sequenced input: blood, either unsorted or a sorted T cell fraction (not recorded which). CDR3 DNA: TGTGCCAGCAGCGTAGAGAGGTTTGCAGGGAACACCGGGGAGCTGTTTTTT. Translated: CASSVERFAGNTGELFF.